This T cell receptor (beta chain) was recorded in a study of CD8 T cells in ankylosing spondylitis. Study outcomes and limitations: Some of the motif variants had earlier been found in reactive arthritis patients' fluid and blood.

TCRdb itself ran the 5' RACE reads through MiXCR, one entry per CDR3 protein. The table shows around 130,000 distinct CDR3 sequences, with more than 6.5% occurring only once. This clonotype has more than one count but fewer than ten. Its antigen is not identified. The trim removed 0 bases at V and 11 bases at J, leaving 14 bases unmatched. From germline, CDR1 is SGDLS and CDR2 YYNGEE. This CDR3 comprises 16 residues. V is TRBV9 and J is TRBJ2-1, with 7 bases identical to TRBD2. Sequencing was performed on blood, either unsorted or a sorted T cell fraction (not recorded which). The clonotype was recovered from a male donor with ankylosing spondylitis or in good health (not recorded which). The chain's CDR3 is CASSVVGTNPGGKQFF. The CDR3 DNA follows: TGTGCCAGCAGCGTAGTTGGGACTAACCCCGGAGGGAAGCAGTTCTTC. Using reference TRBV9 and TRBJ2-1 for the parts outside the CDR3, the full variable domain is DSGVTQTPKHLITATGQRVTLRCSPRSGDLSVYWYQQSLDQGLQFLIQYYNGEERAKGNILERFSAQQFPDLHSELNLSSLELGDSALYFCASSVVGTNPGGKQFFGPGTRLTVL.